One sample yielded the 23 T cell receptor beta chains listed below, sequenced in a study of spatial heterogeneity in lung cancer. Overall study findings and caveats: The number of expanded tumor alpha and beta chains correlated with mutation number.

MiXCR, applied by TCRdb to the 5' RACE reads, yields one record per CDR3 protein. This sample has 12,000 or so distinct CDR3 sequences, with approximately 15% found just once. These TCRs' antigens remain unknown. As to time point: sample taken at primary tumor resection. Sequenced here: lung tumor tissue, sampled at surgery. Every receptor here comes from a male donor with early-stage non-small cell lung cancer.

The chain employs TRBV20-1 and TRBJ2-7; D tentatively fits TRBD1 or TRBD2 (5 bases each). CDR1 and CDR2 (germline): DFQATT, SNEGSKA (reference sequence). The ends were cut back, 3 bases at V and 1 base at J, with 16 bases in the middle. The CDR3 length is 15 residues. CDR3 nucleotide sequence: TGCAGTGCTAGCGAGTACCGGGACGGTTCCTACGAGCAGTACTTC. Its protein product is CSASEYRDGSYEQYF.

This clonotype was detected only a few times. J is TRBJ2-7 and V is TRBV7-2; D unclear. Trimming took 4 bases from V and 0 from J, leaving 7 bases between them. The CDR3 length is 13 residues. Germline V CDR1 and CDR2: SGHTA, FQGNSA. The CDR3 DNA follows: TGTGCCAGCAGCTCCGTTGTCTCCTACGAGCAGTACTTC. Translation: CASSSVVSYEQYF.

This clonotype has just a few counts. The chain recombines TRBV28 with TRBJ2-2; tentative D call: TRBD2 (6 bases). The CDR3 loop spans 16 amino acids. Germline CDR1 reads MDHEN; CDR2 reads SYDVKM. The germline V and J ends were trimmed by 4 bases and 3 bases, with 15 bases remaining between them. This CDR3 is CASSSPGGGDTGELFF. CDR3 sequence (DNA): TGTGCCAGCAGTTCCCCCGGGGGTGGGGACACCGGGGAGCTGTTTTTT.

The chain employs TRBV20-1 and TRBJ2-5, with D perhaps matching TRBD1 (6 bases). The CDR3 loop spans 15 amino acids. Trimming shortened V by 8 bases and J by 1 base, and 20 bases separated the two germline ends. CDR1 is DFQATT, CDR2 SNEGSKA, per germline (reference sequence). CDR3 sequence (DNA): TGCAGTTCCTATTCGCCACAGGGCTCCCAAGAGACCCAGTACTTC. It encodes CSSYSPQGSQETQYF.

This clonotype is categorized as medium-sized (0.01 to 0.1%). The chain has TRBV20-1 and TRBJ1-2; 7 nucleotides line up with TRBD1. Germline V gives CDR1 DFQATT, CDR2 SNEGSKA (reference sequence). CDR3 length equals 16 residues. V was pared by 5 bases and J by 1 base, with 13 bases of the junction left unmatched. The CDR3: CSAPGAQGVLNYGYTF. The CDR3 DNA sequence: TGCAGTGCTCCGGGGGCGCAGGGGGTCCTTAACTATGGCTACACCTTC.

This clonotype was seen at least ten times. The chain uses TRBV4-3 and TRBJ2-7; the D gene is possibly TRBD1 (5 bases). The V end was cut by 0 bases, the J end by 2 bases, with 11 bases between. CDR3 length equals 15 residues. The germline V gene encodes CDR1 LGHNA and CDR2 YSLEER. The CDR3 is CASSQDRQPAYEQYF. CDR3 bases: TGCGCCAGCAGCCAAGATCGACAGCCAGCCTACGAGCAGTACTTC.

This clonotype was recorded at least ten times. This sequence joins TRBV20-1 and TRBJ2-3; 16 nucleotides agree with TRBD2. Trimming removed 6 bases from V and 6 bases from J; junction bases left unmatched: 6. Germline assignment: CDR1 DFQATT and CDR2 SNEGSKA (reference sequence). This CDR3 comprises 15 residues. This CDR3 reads CSALGTSGRGDTQYF. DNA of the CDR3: TGCAGTGCCCTCGGGACTAGCGGGAGGGGCGATACGCAGTATTTT.

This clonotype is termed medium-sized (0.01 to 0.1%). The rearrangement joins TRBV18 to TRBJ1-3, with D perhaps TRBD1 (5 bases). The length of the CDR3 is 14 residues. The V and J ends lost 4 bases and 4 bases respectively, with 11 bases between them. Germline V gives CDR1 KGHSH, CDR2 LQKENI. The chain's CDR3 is CASSRLGDGNTIYF. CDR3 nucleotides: TGTGCCAGCTCACGTCTAGGGGACGGAAACACCATATATTTT.

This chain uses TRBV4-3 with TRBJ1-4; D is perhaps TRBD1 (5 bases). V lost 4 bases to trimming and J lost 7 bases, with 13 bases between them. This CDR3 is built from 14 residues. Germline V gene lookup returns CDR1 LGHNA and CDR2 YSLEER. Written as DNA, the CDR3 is TGCGCCAGCAGCCGAGCAGGGCTGGGTGAAAAACTGTTTTTT. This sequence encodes CASSRAGLGEKLFF.

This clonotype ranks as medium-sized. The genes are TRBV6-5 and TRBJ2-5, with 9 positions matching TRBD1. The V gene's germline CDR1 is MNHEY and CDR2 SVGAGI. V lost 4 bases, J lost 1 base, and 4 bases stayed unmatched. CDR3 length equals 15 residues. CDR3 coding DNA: TGTGCCAGCAGTTGGGGACAGGGCACCCAAGAGACCCAGTACTTC. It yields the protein CASSWGQGTQETQYF.

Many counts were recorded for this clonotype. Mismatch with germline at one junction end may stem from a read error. CDR3 in amino acids: CASRGTGTSELF. The CDR3 DNA sequence: TGTGCCAGCAGGGGAACCGGGACTTCAGAGCTCTTC. The chain links TRBV6-5 to TRBJ2-1; D is perhaps TRBD2 (6 bases). The CDR3 totals 12 residues. CDR1 is MNHEY, CDR2 SVGAGI, per germline.

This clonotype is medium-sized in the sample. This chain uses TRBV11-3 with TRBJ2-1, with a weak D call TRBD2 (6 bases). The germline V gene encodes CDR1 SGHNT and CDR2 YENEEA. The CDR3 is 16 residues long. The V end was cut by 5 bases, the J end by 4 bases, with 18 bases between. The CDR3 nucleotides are TGTGCCAGCAGCGGAGGGGCTGGCCAAACATACAATGAGCAGTTCTTC. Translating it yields CASSGGAGQTYNEQFF.

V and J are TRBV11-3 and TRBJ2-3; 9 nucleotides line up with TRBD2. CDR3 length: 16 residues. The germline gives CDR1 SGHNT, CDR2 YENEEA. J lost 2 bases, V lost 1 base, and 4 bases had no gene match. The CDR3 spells CASSLASGRYTDTQYF. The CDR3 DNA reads TGTGCCAGCAGCTTAGCCAGCGGGAGGTACACAGATACGCAGTATTTT.

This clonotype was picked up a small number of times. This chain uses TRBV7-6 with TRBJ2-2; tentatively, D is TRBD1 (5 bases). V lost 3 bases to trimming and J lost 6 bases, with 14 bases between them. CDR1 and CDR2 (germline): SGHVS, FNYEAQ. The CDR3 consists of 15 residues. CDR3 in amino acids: CASSLSQGSPGELFF. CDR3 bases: TGTGCCAGCAGCTTGTCGCAGGGTTCCCCCGGGGAGCTGTTTTTT.

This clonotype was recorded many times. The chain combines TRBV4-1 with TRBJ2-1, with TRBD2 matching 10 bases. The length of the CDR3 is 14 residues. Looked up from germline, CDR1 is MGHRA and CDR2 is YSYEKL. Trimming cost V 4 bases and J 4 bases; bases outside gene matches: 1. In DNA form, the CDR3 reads TGCGCCAGCAGCCCAGCGGGGGGGTACAATGAGCAGTTCTTC. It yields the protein CASSPAGGYNEQFF.

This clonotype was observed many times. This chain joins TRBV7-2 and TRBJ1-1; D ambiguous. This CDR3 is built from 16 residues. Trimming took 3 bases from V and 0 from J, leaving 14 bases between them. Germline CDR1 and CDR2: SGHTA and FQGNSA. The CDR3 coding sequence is TGTGCCAGCAGCTTGGGCAGATTTACTATGAACACTGAAGCTTTCTTT. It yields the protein CASSLGRFTMNTEAFF.

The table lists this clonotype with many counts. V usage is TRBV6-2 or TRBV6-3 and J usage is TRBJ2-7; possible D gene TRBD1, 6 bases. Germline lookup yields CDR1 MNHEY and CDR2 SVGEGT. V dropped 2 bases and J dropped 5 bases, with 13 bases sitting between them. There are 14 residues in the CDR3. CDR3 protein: CASSYDDRIHEQYF. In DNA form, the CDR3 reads TGTGCCAGCAGTTACGATGACAGGATCCACGAGCAGTACTTC.

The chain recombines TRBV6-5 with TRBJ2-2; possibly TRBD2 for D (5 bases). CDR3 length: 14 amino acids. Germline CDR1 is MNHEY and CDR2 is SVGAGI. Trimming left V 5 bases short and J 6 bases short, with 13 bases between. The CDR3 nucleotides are TGTGCCAGCAGTCCGATGAGTAGCGCCGGGGAGCTGTTTTTT. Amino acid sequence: CASSPMSSAGELFF.

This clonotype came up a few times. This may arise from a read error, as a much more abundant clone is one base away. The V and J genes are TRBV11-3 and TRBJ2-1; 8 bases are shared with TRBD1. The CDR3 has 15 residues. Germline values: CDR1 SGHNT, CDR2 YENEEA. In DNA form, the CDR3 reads TGTGCCAGCAGCTTATGGACAGGGCCCCTATACGAGCGGTTCTTC. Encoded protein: CASSLWTGPLYERFF.

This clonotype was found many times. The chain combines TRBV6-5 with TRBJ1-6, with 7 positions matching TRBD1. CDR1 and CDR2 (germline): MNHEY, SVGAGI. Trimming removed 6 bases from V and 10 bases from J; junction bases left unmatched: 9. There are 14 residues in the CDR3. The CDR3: CASSRGGMESPLHF. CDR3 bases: TGTGCCAGCAGCAGGGGGGGGATGGAGTCACCCCTCCACTTT.

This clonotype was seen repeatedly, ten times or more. CDR3 amino acids: CSVVGLAGSSYNEQFF. CDR3 sequence (DNA): TGCAGCGTGGTGGGACTAGCGGGAAGCTCCTACAATGAGCAGTTCTTC. The chain joins TRBV29-1 to TRBJ2-1; 13 bases align to TRBD2. Germline-derived CDR1 and CDR2 are SQVTM and ANQGSEA. V shed 6 bases and J 0 bases; nucleotides not matched to a gene: 5. The CDR3 has 16 amino acids.

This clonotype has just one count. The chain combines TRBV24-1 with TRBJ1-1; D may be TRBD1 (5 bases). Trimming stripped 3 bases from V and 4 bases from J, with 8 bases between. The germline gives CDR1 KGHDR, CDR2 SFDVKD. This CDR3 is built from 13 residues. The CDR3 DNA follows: TGTGCCACCAGTGATGGGGCCACCACTGAAGCTTTCTTT. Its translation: CATSDGATTEAFF.

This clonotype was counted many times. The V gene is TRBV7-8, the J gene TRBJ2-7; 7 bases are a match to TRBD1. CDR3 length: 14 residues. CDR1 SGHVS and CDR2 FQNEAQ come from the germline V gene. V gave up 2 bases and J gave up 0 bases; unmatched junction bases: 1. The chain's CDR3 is CASSLRDSSYEQYF. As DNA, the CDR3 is TGTGCCAGCAGCTTAAGGGACAGCTCCTACGAGCAGTACTTC.